This paragraph reports one TCR beta chain. Antigen: not known. With 1 base removed from V and 2 bases from J, the gap between germline ends came to 8 bases. This CDR3 is built from 14 residues. Germline V gene lookup returns CDR1 LNHNV and CDR2 YYDKDF (reference sequence). The protocol was immunoSEQ multiplex PCR, while the TCRdb copy is restricted to in-frame clones and leaves out a portion. The sample has about 140,000 clones; 88% are singletons. This record comes from a study of T cell responses to AZD1222 COVID-19 vaccine. Study-level results: Donor demographics were predominantly white British with a female majority; clonal diversity may be underestimated. Among those given AZD1222, only five or six were seropositive at baseline.

Analyses pooled second doses at about 4 or about 12 weeks. This material consisted of peripheral blood, taken 28 days after the second AZD1222 dose. The J gene is TRBJ1-1, the V gene TRBV15; D not certain. The source of this sequence is an adult who received the AZD1222 COVID-19 vaccine. This CDR3 reads CATSRGQSNTEAFF. CDR3 DNA sequence: TGTGCCACCAGCAGAGGGCAGAGTAACACTGAAGCTTTCTTT.